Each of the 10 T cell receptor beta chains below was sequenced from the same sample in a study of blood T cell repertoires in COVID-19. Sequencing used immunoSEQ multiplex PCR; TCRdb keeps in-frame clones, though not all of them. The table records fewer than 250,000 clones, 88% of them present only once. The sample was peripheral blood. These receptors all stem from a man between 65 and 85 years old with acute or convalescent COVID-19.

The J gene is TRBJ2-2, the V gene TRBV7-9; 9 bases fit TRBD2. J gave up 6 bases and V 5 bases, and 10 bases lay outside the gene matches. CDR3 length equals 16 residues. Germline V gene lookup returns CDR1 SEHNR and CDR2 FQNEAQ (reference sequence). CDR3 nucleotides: TGTGCCAGCAGCCCGGCGGGGACTAGCTTATCCGGGGAGCTGTTTTTT. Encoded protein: CASSPAGTSLSGELFF.

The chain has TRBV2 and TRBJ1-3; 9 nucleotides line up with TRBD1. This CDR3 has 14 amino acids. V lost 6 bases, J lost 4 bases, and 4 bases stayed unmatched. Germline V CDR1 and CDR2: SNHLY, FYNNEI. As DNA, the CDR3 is TGTGCCAGCAGCACAGGGGGCGCAGGAAACACCATATATTTT. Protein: CASSTGGAGNTIYF.

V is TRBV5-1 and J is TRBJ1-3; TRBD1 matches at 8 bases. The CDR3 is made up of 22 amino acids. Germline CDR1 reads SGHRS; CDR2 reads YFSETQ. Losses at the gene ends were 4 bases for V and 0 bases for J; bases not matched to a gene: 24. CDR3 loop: CASSPRQGSFIEYRSSGNTIYF. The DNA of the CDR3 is TGCGCCAGCAGCCCCCGACAGGGGAGTTTTATAGAGTATCGGAGCTCTGGAAACACCATATATTTT.

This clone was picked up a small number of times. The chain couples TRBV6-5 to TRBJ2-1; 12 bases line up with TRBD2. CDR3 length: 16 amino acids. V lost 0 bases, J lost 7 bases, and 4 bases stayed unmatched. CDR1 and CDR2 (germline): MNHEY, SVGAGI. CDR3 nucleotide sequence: TGTGCCAGCAGTTACTCCCTAGCGGGAGGGCGGAATGAGCAGTTCTTC. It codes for CASSYSLAGGRNEQFF.

The DNA for the CDR3 is TGTGCCAGCAGTGAAGTCGGACAGGGGAGGGAGACCCAGTACTTC. As protein: CASSEVGQGRETQYF. The V and J genes are TRBV6-1 and TRBJ2-5, with 9 bases identical to TRBD1. CDR3 length: 15 residues. Trimming cost V 1 base and J 5 bases; bases outside gene matches: 5. Germline V gives CDR1 MNHNS, CDR2 SASEGT.

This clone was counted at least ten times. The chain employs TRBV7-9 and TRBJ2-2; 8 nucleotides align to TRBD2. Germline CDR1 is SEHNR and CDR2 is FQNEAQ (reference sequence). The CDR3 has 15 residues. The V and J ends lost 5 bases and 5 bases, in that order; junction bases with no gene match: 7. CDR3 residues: CASSASGSFTGELFF. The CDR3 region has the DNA TGTGCCAGCAGCGCCAGCGGGAGTTTTACCGGGGAGCTGTTTTTT.

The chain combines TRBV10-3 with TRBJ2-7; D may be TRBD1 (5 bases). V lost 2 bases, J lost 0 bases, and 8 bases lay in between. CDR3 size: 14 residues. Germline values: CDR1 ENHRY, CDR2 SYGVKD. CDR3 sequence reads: CAISEGAISYEQYF. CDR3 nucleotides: TGTGCCATCAGTGAGGGGGCCATCTCCTACGAGCAGTACTTC.

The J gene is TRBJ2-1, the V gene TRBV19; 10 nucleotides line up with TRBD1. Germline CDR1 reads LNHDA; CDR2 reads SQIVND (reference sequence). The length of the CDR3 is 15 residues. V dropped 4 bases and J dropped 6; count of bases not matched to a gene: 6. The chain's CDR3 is CASSTRTGGGNEQFF. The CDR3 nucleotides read TGTGCCAGTAGTACCCGGACAGGGGGGGGCAATGAGCAGTTCTTC. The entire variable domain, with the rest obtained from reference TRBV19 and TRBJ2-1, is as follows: DGGITQSPKYLFRKEGQNVTLSCEQNLNHDAMYWYRQDPGQGLRLIYYSQIVNDFQKGDIAEGYSVSREKKESFPLTVTSAQKNPTAFYLCASSTRTGGGNEQFFGPGTRLTVL.

The CDR3 nucleotides read TGTGCCAGCTCACCACCTCGGGCAGGGGGAAGAACAGATACGCAGTATTTT. Its protein product is CASSPPRAGGRTDTQYF. The chain has TRBV18 and TRBJ2-3, with 7 bases that match TRBD1. Germline CDR1 KGHSH, CDR2 LQKENI. With V trimmed by 0 bases and J by 3 bases, 9 bases remained unmatched. The CDR3 runs 17 residues.

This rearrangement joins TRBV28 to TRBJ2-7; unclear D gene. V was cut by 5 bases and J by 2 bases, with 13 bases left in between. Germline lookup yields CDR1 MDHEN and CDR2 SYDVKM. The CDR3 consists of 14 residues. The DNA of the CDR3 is TGTGCCAGCAGTGCCCACTTAACCCCCTACGAGCAGTACTTC. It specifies CASSAHLTPYEQYF. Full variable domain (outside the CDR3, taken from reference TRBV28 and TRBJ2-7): DVKVTQSSRYLVKRTGEKVFLECVQDMDHENMFWYRQDPGLGLRLIYFSYDVKMKEKGDIPEGYSVSREKKERFSLILESASTNQTSMYLCASSAHLTPYEQYFGPGTRLTVT.